This section outlines one T cell receptor (beta chain) sequence together with its context. This entry comes from a study of cytotoxic CD8 clonotypes in ibrutinib-treated CLL. Using immunoSEQ multiplex PCR, the repertoire was profiled, and TCRdb retains in-frame clones only, with some absent. The data contain about 310,000 clones, around four fifths of them seen just once; the ten biggest clones take up 6.5% to 8%. Between the trimmed V and J ends, which lost 0 bases and 0 bases, there was a span of 12 bases. Germline CDR1 and CDR2: ENHRY and SYGVKD. The CDR3 is made up of 17 amino acids. The sequences come from PBMCs, collected before ibrutinib treatment. The sequence came from a human donor with chronic lymphocytic leukemia. The V gene is TRBV10-3, the J gene TRBJ2-1; D not certain. CDR3 coding DNA: TGTGCCATCAGTGAGTCAAGCGCTGAGAGCTCCTACAATGAGCAGTTCTTC. Its protein product is CAISESSAESSYNEQFF.